The 26 T cell receptor beta chains below come from one sample, sequenced in a study of shared clonotypes between healthy human individuals. Only in-frame clones appear in the TCRdb table, and some are missing; sequencing was by immunoSEQ multiplex PCR. The sample has about 110,000 clones; about 67% are singletons. The sequencing sample was made of memory CD8+ T cells sorted from blood. Described subset: CD45RO+ cells pooled with CCR7-negative TemRA cells. These receptors were collected from a woman under 40 in good health.

This sequence joins TRBV5-8 and TRBJ2-7, with 8 bases aligning to TRBD2. This CDR3 contains 17 residues. Trimming at V came to 3 bases and at J to 0 bases, leaving 11 bases not matched to a gene. Germline CDR1 is SGHTS and CDR2 is YDEGEE. CDR3 nucleotide sequence: TGTGCCAGCAGCTCCAAACGAGGGCTAGCGGGCTCCTACGAGCAGTACTTC. Its translation is CASSSKRGLAGSYEQYF.

The chain combines TRBV5-4 with TRBJ2-7; TRBD2 matches at 10 bases. Germline assignment: CDR1 SGHNT and CDR2 YYREEE (reference sequence). The J segment lost 4 bases and the V segment lost 4 bases, leaving 5 bases of the junction unmatched. The CDR3 is 14 amino acids. The CDR3 bases are TGTGCCAGCAGCCTCCAGCGGGAGGGGTACGAGCAGTACTTC. Amino acid sequence: CASSLQREGYEQYF.

With respect to this clone: This specimen includes other DNA sequences encoding the same CDR3. This chain uses TRBV5-1 with TRBJ2-1, with 10 bases fitting TRBD2. In germline, CDR1 is SGHRS, CDR2 YFSETQ. This CDR3 spans 17 amino acids. Losses at the gene ends were 4 bases for V and 0 bases for J; bases not matched to a gene: 7. CDR3 sequence (DNA): TGCGCCAGCAGCCCGGAGGCTAGCGGGAGCTCCTACAATGAGCAGTTCTTC. Residues: CASSPEASGSSYNEQFF. Filled out from reference TRBV5-1 and TRBJ2-1, the complete variable domain reads KAGVTQTPRYLIKTRGQQVTLSCSPISGHRSVSWYQQTPGQGLQFLFEYFSETQRNKGNFPGRFSGRQFSNSRSEMNVSTLELGDSALYLCASSPEASGSSYNEQFFGPGTRLTVL.

The chain joins TRBV27 to TRBJ2-3; 9 positions match TRBD1. This CDR3 comprises 19 residues. CDR1 and CDR2 (germline): MNHEY, SMNVEV (reference sequence). The V gene end was trimmed by 4 bases and the J gene end by 2 bases; junction bases not matched to a gene: 16. As DNA, the CDR3 is TGTGCCAGCAGTTCCTACTACCCATGGGACAGGGATTACACAGATACGCAGTATTTT. Its protein is CASSSYYPWDRDYTDTQYF.

V and J are TRBV6-1 and TRBJ2-7; D possibly matches TRBD1 or TRBD2 (5 bases each). Germline CDR1 and CDR2: MNHNS and SASEGT. The V end was cut by 3 bases, the J end by 5 bases, with 11 bases between. The CDR3 contains 13 residues. For the CDR3, the DNA is TGTGCCAGCAGTGACTGGGACGGACACGAGCAGTACTTC. Translated, it gives CASSDWDGHEQYF.

The genes are TRBV29-1 and TRBJ1-2; 9 bases match TRBD1. This CDR3 has 13 amino acids. The germline V gene has CDR1 SQVTM and CDR2 ANQGSEA. J gave up 4 bases and V 6 bases, and 6 bases lay outside the gene matches. The CDR3 bases are TGCAGCGTCCGGGACAGGGATCGCTATGGCTACACCTTC. Translation gives CSVRDRDRYGYTF.

V is TRBV11-2 and J is TRBJ2-7, with TRBD2 matching 8 bases. This CDR3 has 15 amino acids. Germline-derived CDR1 and CDR2 are SGHAT and FQNNGV. J gave up 4 bases and V 6 bases, and 11 bases lay outside the gene matches. The CDR3 region is CASSFNSGVLYEQYF. The CDR3, as DNA: TGTGCCAGCAGTTTCAATAGCGGGGTGCTTTACGAGCAGTACTTC. The full variable domain, its missing parts supplied by reference TRBV11-2 and TRBJ2-7, is EAGVAQSPRYKIIEKRQSVAFWCNPISGHATLYWYQQILGQGPKLLIQFQNNGVVDDSQLPKDRFSAERLKGVDSTLKIQPAKLEDSAVYLCASSFNSGVLYEQYFGPGTRLTVT.

This clone was detected only a few times. This chain links TRBV19 with TRBJ2-1, with 11 bases aligning to TRBD2. The CDR3 totals 14 residues. CDR1 is LNHDA, CDR2 SQIVND, per germline (reference sequence). V gave up 7 bases and J gave up 8 bases; unmatched junction bases: 7. DNA for the CDR3: TGTGCCAGTACCCTACTAGCGGGAGTCCATGAGCAGTTCTTC. Its protein is CASTLLAGVHEQFF.

The rearrangement links TRBV5-4 to TRBJ2-1; 8 bases agree with TRBD2. The trim removed 4 bases at V and 4 bases at J, leaving 7 bases unmatched. The CDR3 totals 15 residues. The germline V gene encodes CDR1 SGHNT and CDR2 YYREEE (reference sequence). This CDR3 reads CASSEASSGYNEQFF. The CDR3 bases are TGTGCCAGCAGCGAGGCCTCTAGCGGGTACAATGAGCAGTTCTTC.

V and J are TRBV5-1 and TRBJ2-7; 12 bases align to TRBD2. V lost 4 bases to trimming and J lost 3 bases; unmatched junction nucleotides: 5. This CDR3 is built from 15 residues. Germline CDR1 reads SGHRS; CDR2 reads YFSETQ. CDR3 in amino acids: CASSVRLAGDYEQYF. DNA for the CDR3: TGCGCCAGCAGCGTGCGACTAGCGGGGGACTACGAGCAGTACTTC.

This rearrangement joins TRBV6-1 to TRBJ1-1; 8 nucleotides match TRBD1. V dropped 4 bases and J dropped 0; count of bases not matched to a gene: 7. The CDR3 spans 16 residues. The germline V gene encodes CDR1 MNHNS and CDR2 SASEGT. The CDR3, as DNA: TGTGCCAGCAGTGCCGGGACAGGTACTATGAACACTGAAGCTTTCTTT. Residues: CASSAGTGTMNTEAFF.

This chain uses TRBV15 with TRBJ2-3; 8 positions agree with TRBD2. Germline loops: CDR1 LNHNV, CDR2 YYDKDF (reference sequence). CDR3 size: 16 residues. V lost 0 bases, J lost 4 bases, and 6 bases stayed unmatched. This CDR3 reads CATSRDRGGGPDTQYF. The CDR3 region has the DNA TGTGCCACCAGCAGAGATCGGGGGGGAGGCCCAGATACGCAGTATTTT.

The count of this clone is one. CDR3 protein: CASSLGIGGSVYEQYF. CDR3 nucleotides: TGTGCCAGCAGTTTAGGGATTGGCGGGAGTGTGTACGAGCAGTACTTC. V gene TRBV27 combines with J gene TRBJ2-7; 7 bases line up with TRBD2. The CDR3 consists of 16 residues. The V gene's germline CDR1 is MNHEY and CDR2 SMNVEV (reference sequence). The ends lost 2 bases at V and 4 bases at J; junction bases unmatched: 11.

The chain joins TRBV7-2 to TRBJ2-2, with no clear D. Trimming cost V 1 base and J 4 bases, with 13 bases left between them. Per the germline V gene, CDR1 is SGHTA and CDR2 is FQGNSA. The CDR3 extends over 16 amino acids. The CDR3 reads CASSLVPVSGTGELFF. CDR3 in DNA: TGTGCCAGCAGCTTAGTCCCCGTTAGTGGCACCGGGGAGCTGTTTTTT.

This chain connects TRBV7-9 to TRBJ2-1; no reliable D call. Germline V gives CDR1 SEHNR, CDR2 FQNEAQ (reference sequence). The CDR3 extends over 15 amino acids. The V end lost 5 bases, the J end lost 5 bases, and 16 bases lay between the germline ends. Here the CDR3 DNA reads TGTGCCAGCAGCCCGAGAGGACGGCAAAACAATGAGCAGTTCTTC. Protein product: CASSPRGRQNNEQFF.

The chain uses TRBV1 and TRBJ2-1; TRBD2 is the table's D call and was not checked against the DNA. TRBV1 is noted as a pseudogene. The CDR3 has 16 amino acids. The CDR3 sequence is CTSSHRAVPSYNEQFF. In DNA, the CDR3 is TGCACCAGCAGCCACCGAGCGGTGCCTTCCTACAATGAGCAGTTCTTC.

J is TRBJ2-6 and V is TRBV15; a possible D gene is TRBD2 (5 bases). The length of the CDR3 is 15 residues. Germline V CDR1 and CDR2: LNHNV, YYDKDF (reference sequence). With 0 bases removed from V and 4 bases from J, the gap between germline ends came to 7 bases. The CDR3 region is CATSRDREGANVLTF. The CDR3 DNA follows: TGTGCCACCAGCAGAGATAGGGAGGGGGCCAACGTCCTGACTTTC.

On this clone itself: The same CDR3 is also encoded by other DNA sequences in this sample. This chain links TRBV27 with TRBJ2-1, with TRBD2 identical over 10 bases. The J segment lost 7 bases and the V segment lost 2 bases, leaving 5 bases of the junction unmatched. Germline CDR1 is MNHEY and CDR2 is SMNVEV (reference sequence). The CDR3 spans 15 residues. This CDR3 reads CASSLGTSVYNEQFF. The CDR3 DNA reads TGTGCCAGCAGTTTAGGGACTAGCGTTTATAATGAGCAGTTCTTC.

This clone was recorded only once. The CDR3 region is CASSPPHGEETQYF. CDR3 DNA sequence: TGTGCCAGCTCACCACCCCACGGGGAAGAGACCCAGTACTTC. The chain recombines TRBV18 with TRBJ2-5; D is possibly TRBD2 (5 bases). Trimming took 0 bases from V and 3 from J, leaving 8 bases between them. The CDR3 is 14 amino acids. Germline loops: CDR1 KGHSH, CDR2 LQKENI.

The genes are TRBV5-8 and TRBJ2-7, with a tentative D call TRBD1 (6 bases). CDR3 size: 13 residues. CDR1 is SGHTS, CDR2 YDEGEE, per germline. V lost 8 bases and J lost 2, with 14 bases in between. The CDR3 bases are TGTGCCAGTACGTCCGGGACACCCTACGAGCAGTACTTC. Its protein product is CASTSGTPYEQYF.

In DNA, the CDR3 is TGTGCCAGTAGTTCAGCGGGACACAACTACGAGCAGTACTTC. It codes for CASSSAGHNYEQYF. The V and J genes are TRBV19 and TRBJ2-7, with D possibly being TRBD2 (7 bases). This CDR3 is built from 14 residues. In germline, CDR1 is LNHDA, CDR2 SQIVND (reference sequence). V was cut by 5 bases and J by 3 bases, with 14 bases left in between.

This clone was seen many times. The V and J genes are TRBV5-1 and TRBJ2-1, with 8 bases that match TRBD1. CDR3 length: 15 residues. V lost 4 bases and J lost 4; bases outside the gene matches: 7. The germline CDR1 and CDR2 sequences are SGHRS and YFSETQ. CDR3 residues: CASSPKQGVYNEQFF. CDR3 coding DNA: TGCGCCAGCAGCCCGAAACAGGGGGTTTACAATGAGCAGTTCTTC. The full variable domain, with the rest looked up from reference TRBV5-1 and TRBJ2-1, is KAGVTQTPRYLIKTRGQQVTLSCSPISGHRSVSWYQQTPGQGLQFLFEYFSETQRNKGNFPGRFSGRQFSNSRSEMNVSTLELGDSALYLCASSPKQGVYNEQFFGPGTRLTVL.

This clone was detected only once. The chain has TRBV29-1 and TRBJ2-6; D is possibly TRBD2 (5 bases). The V end lost 6 bases, the J end lost 4 bases, and 10 bases lay between the germline ends. Looked up from germline, CDR1 is SQVTM and CDR2 is ANQGSEA. CDR3 length equals 13 residues. CDR3 coding DNA: TGCAGCGTGACTAAGCCCGGGGCCAACGTCCTGACTTTC. It translates to CSVTKPGANVLTF.

This chain uses TRBV7-8 with TRBJ2-5, with unresolved D. Per germline, CDR1 SGHVS and CDR2 FQNEAQ. The V gene lost 6 bases and the J gene lost 4 bases, with 21 bases spanning the gap. This CDR3 contains 16 residues. In DNA form, the CDR3 reads TGTGCCAGCAGTCCCTGGGATCTCCATGACGTAGAGACCCAGTACTTC. It codes for CASSPWDLHDVETQYF.

This sequence joins TRBV28 and TRBJ1-1, with D possibly TRBD1 on 5 matching bases. Germline V gene lookup returns CDR1 MDHEN and CDR2 SYDVKM. Between the trimmed V and J ends, which lost 6 bases and 6 bases, there was a span of 20 bases. The CDR3 is made up of 15 amino acids. This CDR3 reads CASRPLAGGGAEAFF. DNA for the CDR3: TGTGCCAGCAGACCTCTTGCAGGCGGGGGTGCTGAAGCTTTCTTT.

The chain carries TRBV6-5 and TRBJ2-7, with D perhaps matching TRBD2 (5 bases). The length of the CDR3 is 15 residues. The germline V gene encodes CDR1 MNHEY and CDR2 SVGAGI. Trimming cost V 2 bases and J 0 bases, with 11 bases left between them. The CDR3 DNA follows: TGTGCCAGCAGTTACGGAGGTACGAGCTCCTACGAGCAGTACTTC. Protein product: CASSYGGTSSYEQYF.